Listed below are T cell receptor beta chains from one sample, sequenced in a study of T-cell reconstitution after alpha-beta-depleted transplantation in children. TCRdb recomputed calls from the PCR reads with MiXCR, one row per CDR3 protein. In the table there are about a million distinct CDR3 sequences, 25% to 35% of which are singletons. The sample in question was PBMCs, mostly from graft donor cells, obtained 360 days after TCRalphabeta/CD19-depleted stem cell transplant. These TCRs come from a boy under two years old who had a stem cell transplant for SCID, so the T cells may come from the graft donor. CDR3s include the opening cysteine and the closing phenylalanine or tryptophan. A D gene is named only where the DNA matches it firmly. Not every row has a clone size; where given, it reads once, few, many or a size class.

cdr3_nt: TGCAGCGTTCCCGGGACCGATGGCTACACCTTC
cdr3_aa: CSVPGTDGYTF
v_call: TRBV29-1
cdr3_length: 11
j_call: TRBJ1-2
clone_size: .
d_call: .

cdr3_nt: TGCAGTGCTGTTCTCCCGACAGGTCATGGCTACACCTTC
cdr3_aa: CSAVLPTGHGYTF
v_call: TRBV20-1
cdr3_length: 13
j_call: TRBJ1-2
clone_size: .
d_call: .

cdr3_nt: TGTGCCAGCAGTGACATGGCCTCGGGGGAGACCCAGTACTTC
cdr3_aa: CASSDMASGETQYF
v_call: TRBV2
cdr3_length: 14
j_call: TRBJ2-5
clone_size: .
d_call: .

cdr3_nt: TGTGCCAGCAGTCTTTCGCTGGGTGGCACAGATACGCAGTATTTT
cdr3_aa: CASSLSLGGTDTQYF
v_call: TRBV6-1
cdr3_length: 15
j_call: TRBJ2-3
clone_size: few
d_call: .

cdr3_nt: TGTGCCATCAGTGAGTCGACCGGCACGACACCCCTCCACTTT
cdr3_aa: CAISESTGTTPLHF
v_call: TRBV10-3
cdr3_length: 14
j_call: TRBJ1-6
clone_size: few
d_call: .

cdr3_nt: TGTGCCAGCAGTTTACGGCAGGGGGTCTACGAGCAGTACTTC
cdr3_aa: CASSLRQGVYEQYF
v_call: TRBV27
cdr3_length: 14
j_call: TRBJ2-7
clone_size: .
d_call: TRBD1

cdr3_nt: TGCGCCAGCAGCCGCTTGCCCGGGACAGGGACCTACGAGCAGTACTTC
cdr3_aa: CASSRLPGTGTYEQYF
v_call: TRBV4-3
cdr3_length: 16
j_call: TRBJ2-7
clone_size: .
d_call: TRBD1

cdr3_nt: TGTGCCAGCACCGTATCCACCGGGGAGCTGTTTTTT
cdr3_aa: CASTVSTGELFF
v_call: TRBV12-3/TRBV12-4
cdr3_length: 12
j_call: TRBJ2-2
clone_size: .
d_call: .

cdr3_nt: TGCAGTGCTCCAGGGAACACAGATACGCAGTATTTT
cdr3_aa: CSAPGNTDTQYF
v_call: TRBV20-1
cdr3_length: 12
j_call: TRBJ2-3
clone_size: few
d_call: .

cdr3_nt: TGTGCCAGCAGTTCTGGTAGGGGAAGAAACACCGGGGAGCTGTTTTTT
cdr3_aa: CASSSGRGRNTGELFF
v_call: TRBV12-3/TRBV12-4
cdr3_length: 16
j_call: TRBJ2-2
clone_size: .
d_call: .

cdr3_nt: TGTGCCAGCAGCATCGATTTTTCCCATGAGCAGTTCTTC
cdr3_aa: CASSIDFSHEQFF
v_call: TRBV12-3/TRBV12-4
cdr3_length: 13
j_call: TRBJ2-1
clone_size: few
d_call: .

cdr3_nt: TGTGCCAGCAGCTTGATTTCCTCGCGTGGGGGGGCCCGGAATGAGCAGTTCTTC
cdr3_aa: CASSLISSRGGARNEQFF
v_call: TRBV11-1
cdr3_length: 18
j_call: TRBJ2-1
clone_size: .
d_call: .

cdr3_nt: TGTGCCAGCAGCTCAGGACTAGGAGGCAATGAGCAGTTCTTC
cdr3_aa: CASSSGLGGNEQFF
v_call: TRBV5-6
cdr3_length: 14
j_call: TRBJ2-1
clone_size: few
d_call: TRBD2

cdr3_nt: TGCGCCAGCAGCCAAGTGCCCCTAATCCCCAACAGGGGGCGAGGAGGCTACACCTTC
cdr3_aa: CASSQVPLIPNRGRGGYTF
v_call: TRBV4-1
cdr3_length: 19
j_call: TRBJ1-2
clone_size: .
d_call: TRBD1

cdr3_nt: TGTGCCAGCAGTTTATCACAGGGGGGACACGAAAAACTGTTTTTT
cdr3_aa: CASSLSQGGHEKLFF
v_call: TRBV12-3/TRBV12-4
cdr3_length: 15
j_call: TRBJ1-4
clone_size: .
d_call: TRBD1

cdr3_nt: TGTGCCAGCAAACGGGACAGTAGCACAGATACGCAGTATTTT
cdr3_aa: CASKRDSSTDTQYF
v_call: TRBV21-1
cdr3_length: 14
j_call: TRBJ2-3
clone_size: few
d_call: .

cdr3_nt: TGCGCCAGCAGCCAGATGGGTCCGGGACAGATCTATGGCTACACCTTC
cdr3_aa: CASSQMGPGQIYGYTF
v_call: TRBV4-3
cdr3_length: 16
j_call: TRBJ1-2
clone_size: few
d_call: TRBD1

cdr3_nt: TGTGCCAGCAGCCAAGAGGAGTCAGGGACGGAGACCCAGTACTTC
cdr3_aa: CASSQEESGTETQYF
v_call: TRBV4-2
cdr3_length: 15
j_call: TRBJ2-5
clone_size: few
d_call: .

cdr3_nt: TGCAGTGCTAGTGTGACTAGCGGGGGAGGTGGGGAGTTCTTC
cdr3_aa: CSASVTSGGGGEFF
v_call: TRBV20-1
cdr3_length: 14
j_call: TRBJ2-1
clone_size: few
d_call: TRBD2

cdr3_nt: TGTGCCAGCAGCTTGGGGGACAGGGTGTTCAATGAGCAGTTCTTC
cdr3_aa: CASSLGDRVFNEQFF
v_call: TRBV5-6
cdr3_length: 15
j_call: TRBJ2-1
clone_size: few
d_call: TRBD1

cdr3_nt: TGTGCCAGCAGCCGCGACCTTATTGGAGAGACCCAGTACTTC
cdr3_aa: CASSRDLIGETQYF
v_call: TRBV7-9
cdr3_length: 14
j_call: TRBJ2-5
clone_size: .
d_call: .

cdr3_nt: TGTGCCTGGAGTAAGGGCACCGAGCAGTTCTTC
cdr3_aa: CAWSKGTEQFF
v_call: TRBV30
cdr3_length: 11
j_call: TRBJ2-1
clone_size: .
d_call: .

cdr3_nt: TGTGCCAGCAGTGAAGAAAGGGGCTGGCCACCAAAAGAGACCCAGTACTTC
cdr3_aa: CASSEERGWPPKETQYF
v_call: TRBV6-1
cdr3_length: 17
j_call: TRBJ2-5
clone_size: .
d_call: .

cdr3_nt: TGTGCCAGCAGCTTTATGGCCGTGGTAGCGGGGCTCAATGAGCAGTTCTTC
cdr3_aa: CASSFMAVVAGLNEQFF
v_call: TRBV7-2
cdr3_length: 17
j_call: TRBJ2-1
clone_size: few
d_call: TRBD2

cdr3_nt: TGTGCCACCAGTGACACGTCGGCACTAGCGGGGCTTCAAGAGACCCAGTACTTC
cdr3_aa: CATSDTSALAGLQETQYF
v_call: TRBV24-1
cdr3_length: 18
j_call: TRBJ2-5
clone_size: .
d_call: TRBD2

cdr3_nt: TGCGCCAGCAGCTCCGGGGGCAGCTCCTACAATGAGCAGTTCTTC
cdr3_aa: CASSSGGSSYNEQFF
v_call: TRBV5-1
cdr3_length: 15
j_call: TRBJ2-1
clone_size: many
d_call: .

cdr3_nt: TGTGCCAGCAGAAGCAGACTAGCGGGGGCGGTTGTGTTCTTC
cdr3_aa: CASRSRLAGAVVFF
v_call: TRBV28
cdr3_length: 14
j_call: TRBJ2-1
clone_size: .
d_call: TRBD2

cdr3_nt: TGCAGTGCTAATCCGGTGACCCCCGCAGATACGCAGTATTTT
cdr3_aa: CSANPVTPADTQYF
v_call: TRBV20-1
cdr3_length: 14
j_call: TRBJ2-3
clone_size: few
d_call: .

cdr3_nt: TGTGCCAGCAGCCTTCCTCTACTAGCGGGGGGCCAAGAGACCCAGTACTTC
cdr3_aa: CASSLPLLAGGQETQYF
v_call: TRBV7-9
cdr3_length: 17
j_call: TRBJ2-5
clone_size: .
d_call: TRBD2

cdr3_nt: TGTGCCAGCAGTTGGGTAGCGGGGGCCAGCACAGATACGCAGTATTTT
cdr3_aa: CASSWVAGASTDTQYF
v_call: TRBV12-3/TRBV12-4
cdr3_length: 16
j_call: TRBJ2-3
clone_size: .
d_call: TRBD2

cdr3_nt: TGTGCCAGCATCCATCCGGGACAGACAATCCAAGAGACCCAGTACTTC
cdr3_aa: CASIHPGQTIQETQYF
v_call: TRBV27
cdr3_length: 16
j_call: TRBJ2-5
clone_size: .
d_call: TRBD1

cdr3_nt: TGCAGTGCTTCCGGGACAGACAACCGCCTAGATGGCTACACCTTC
cdr3_aa: CSASGTDNRLDGYTF
v_call: TRBV20-1
cdr3_length: 15
j_call: TRBJ1-2
clone_size: .
d_call: TRBD1

cdr3_nt: TGTGCCAGTAGTGTCTCCGGGACAGGAAAGGTCGAGCAGTACTTC
cdr3_aa: CASSVSGTGKVEQYF
v_call: TRBV19
cdr3_length: 15
j_call: TRBJ2-7
clone_size: few
d_call: TRBD1

cdr3_nt: TGTGCCAGCAGCTTGACGAACTTAAACTATGGCTACACCTTC
cdr3_aa: CASSLTNLNYGYTF
v_call: TRBV7-2
cdr3_length: 14
j_call: TRBJ1-2
clone_size: .
d_call: .

cdr3_nt: TGTGCCAGCTCACCACCGGGGAACAGGGGCTACGAGCAGTACTTC
cdr3_aa: CASSPPGNRGYEQYF
v_call: TRBV18
cdr3_length: 15
j_call: TRBJ2-7
clone_size: few
d_call: TRBD1

cdr3_nt: TGTGCCAGCAGCTTTTCTGGGACAGGGCCCAGCGAAGCTTTCTTT
cdr3_aa: CASSFSGTGPSEAFF
v_call: TRBV13
cdr3_length: 15
j_call: TRBJ1-1
clone_size: .
d_call: TRBD1

cdr3_nt: TGTGCCATCAGTGAGTCGATTGCCTACGAGCAGTACTTC
cdr3_aa: CAISESIAYEQYF
v_call: TRBV10-3
cdr3_length: 13
j_call: TRBJ2-7
clone_size: .
d_call: .

cdr3_nt: TGCAGTGCCAGCCCCGTCAATGAGCAGTTCTTC
cdr3_aa: CSASPVNEQFF
v_call: TRBV20-1
cdr3_length: 11
j_call: TRBJ2-1
clone_size: few
d_call: .

cdr3_nt: TGTGCCAGCAGTTTAATCCCCGAGGGGAACACTGAAGCTTTCTTT
cdr3_aa: CASSLIPEGNTEAFF
v_call: TRBV12-3/TRBV12-4
cdr3_length: 15
j_call: TRBJ1-1
clone_size: .
d_call: .

cdr3_nt: TGCAGCGTTGAAGGCGACCGCGAAAAACTGTTTTTT
cdr3_aa: CSVEGDREKLFF
v_call: TRBV29-1
cdr3_length: 12
j_call: TRBJ1-4
clone_size: .
d_call: .

cdr3_nt: TGCAGTGCTAGAGTCCCAGGACATATGTACGAGCAGTACTTC
cdr3_aa: CSARVPGHMYEQYF
v_call: TRBV20-1
cdr3_length: 14
j_call: TRBJ2-7
clone_size: few
d_call: .

cdr3_nt: TGTGCCAGCAGCCGAGATGGGGCAGGTATTTATGAGCAGTTCTTC
cdr3_aa: CASSRDGAGIYEQFF
v_call: TRBV7-9
cdr3_length: 15
j_call: TRBJ2-1
clone_size: few
d_call: .

cdr3_nt: TGTGCCAGCAGCCGGACAGGGGGCACTGAAGCTTTCTTT
cdr3_aa: CASSRTGGTEAFF
v_call: TRBV12-3/TRBV12-4
cdr3_length: 13
j_call: TRBJ1-1
clone_size: many
d_call: TRBD1

cdr3_nt: TGTGCCAGCCGACAGGTCACGAACACCGGGGAGCTGTTTTTT
cdr3_aa: CASRQVTNTGELFF
v_call: TRBV7-3
cdr3_length: 14
j_call: TRBJ2-2
clone_size: once
d_call: .

cdr3_nt: TGCGCCAGCAGCCCCCGGGACGGGAGCTCCTACGAGCAGTACTTC
cdr3_aa: CASSPRDGSSYEQYF
v_call: TRBV5-1
cdr3_length: 15
j_call: TRBJ2-7
clone_size: .
d_call: .

cdr3_nt: TGCAGTGCTAGACTCGGGGGTATGAGCAATCAGCCCCAGCATTTT
cdr3_aa: CSARLGGMSNQPQHF
v_call: TRBV20-1
cdr3_length: 15
j_call: TRBJ1-5
clone_size: .
d_call: .

cdr3_nt: TGTGCCAGTAGTACATATCCCGACCGGGGGTACGGCGGGAATCAATATCAGCCCCAGCATTTT
cdr3_aa: CASSTYPDRGYGGNQYQPQHF
v_call: TRBV19
cdr3_length: 21
j_call: TRBJ1-5
clone_size: .
d_call: .

cdr3_nt: TGCAGCGTTGAGAGGGAAAAAGCAGGAGCCTATCTCCACGAGCAGTACTTC
cdr3_aa: CSVEREKAGAYLHEQYF
v_call: TRBV29-1
cdr3_length: 17
j_call: TRBJ2-7
clone_size: few
d_call: .

cdr3_nt: TGTGCCAGCACTAAAGACGGGGTATCCTACAATGAGCAGTTCTTC
cdr3_aa: CASTKDGVSYNEQFF
v_call: TRBV6-2/TRBV6-3
cdr3_length: 15
j_call: TRBJ2-1
clone_size: .
d_call: .

cdr3_nt: TGTGCCCCAAACCCCCCAGGGCCAGGGGAGCTGTTTTTT
cdr3_aa: CAPNPPGPGELFF
v_call: TRBV6-2/TRBV6-3
cdr3_length: 13
j_call: TRBJ2-2
clone_size: .
d_call: .

cdr3_nt: TGCGCCAGCAGCCAAGGGCGGTTTGAGGCCGGGACAGGGGCCTACAATGAGCAGTTCTTC
cdr3_aa: CASSQGRFEAGTGAYNEQFF
v_call: TRBV4-1
cdr3_length: 20
j_call: TRBJ2-1
clone_size: .
d_call: TRBD1

cdr3_nt: TGTGCCACCGGGGGAGCTCTTAACAATGAGCAGTTCTTC
cdr3_aa: CATGGALNNEQFF
v_call: TRBV12-3/TRBV12-4
cdr3_length: 13
j_call: TRBJ2-1
clone_size: few
d_call: .

cdr3_nt: TGTGCCAGCCGGGACAGGGGGGGTAGGCAGTACTTC
cdr3_aa: CASRDRGGRQYF
v_call: TRBV12-3/TRBV12-4
cdr3_length: 12
j_call: TRBJ2-7
clone_size: few
d_call: TRBD1

cdr3_nt: TGCAGTGCGAAACAGGGGGCGATTACTGAAGCTTTCTTT
cdr3_aa: CSAKQGAITEAFF
v_call: TRBV20-1
cdr3_length: 13
j_call: TRBJ1-1
clone_size: .
d_call: TRBD1

cdr3_nt: TGTGCCAGCAGCACACATCGCTACGGAGCGCACACTGAAGCTTTCTTT
cdr3_aa: CASSTHRYGAHTEAFF
v_call: TRBV28
cdr3_length: 16
j_call: TRBJ1-1
clone_size: .
d_call: .